This T cell receptor (beta chain) was identified in a study of blood T cell repertoires in COVID-19. Looking at the study overall: Acute-phase and convalescent COVID-19 samples originated in the United States, Italy and Spain. T cells, B-cell-depleted T cells, or PBMCs supplied cDNA or gDNA.

Per the authors' pipeline: Amplified reference gene primers provided the basis for estimating nucleated cell counts. Clones were sequenced by immunoSEQ multiplex PCR, and TCRdb holds only the in-frame ones, with some missing. V and J calls and clone size follow that table, whereas D and trimming were derived from the DNA. The sample includes some 250,000 clones, around 89% of them seen just once. The CDR3 consists of 16 residues. V trimming: 6 bases; J trimming: 0 bases; junction bases outside the gene matches: 10. Germline loops: CDR1 LNHDA, CDR2 SQIVND (reference sequence). Donors in Cohort 3 who had recovered were those with two negative PCRs, healthcare professional clearance, or resolution of their symptoms.

The specimen sequenced was PBMCs or T cells enriched from blood (not recorded which). This rearrangement joins TRBV19 to TRBJ1-1; 7 bases are a match to TRBD1. The source of this sequence is a man aged 40-55 years who had recovered from COVID-19. The CDR3 nucleotides read TGTGCCAGTAGCCCCGGACAGGCGGGATTGAACACTGAAGCTTTCTTT. Protein product: CASSPGQAGLNTEAFF.